This T cell receptor beta chain is drawn from a study of monozygotic twins with cystic fibrosis. Looking at the study overall: Libraries were built from around 2.8 micrograms of fragmented DNA using roughly 14 PCR cycles.

Trimming shortened V by 2 bases and J by 3 bases, and 10 bases separated the two germline ends. Germline V gene sequence: CDR1 MNHNY, CDR2 SVGAGI (reference sequence). This CDR3 has 15 residues. Sequencing was performed with immunoSEQ multiplex PCR; in TCRdb, only in-frame clones are kept and a portion is missing. The sample gives 20,000 to 30,000 clones, around 96% of which show up once; roughly 2.5% is in the top ten. Findings and caveats of the study: No link emerged between shared CDR3 counts and age, concordance or severity. Clonality was generally low (median approximately 0.0088), higher in the most severe patients.

In the case of this clone: Its antigen is still unknown.

The chain employs TRBV6-6 and TRBJ2-2; no clear D. The origin of this receptor is a girl under 10 years old with cystic fibrosis. Sequences were obtained from blood. CDR3 sequence: CASSYKDGDTGELFF. CDR3 coding DNA: TGTGCCAGCAGTTACAAGGACGGCGACACCGGGGAGCTGTTTTTT.